This T cell receptor beta chain emerged from a study of blood T cell repertoires in COVID-19 (dated by TCRdb to the early 2020s). At the level of the whole study: Samples from collaborators originated in the United States, Italy and Spain and spanned both the acute and convalescent phases of COVID-19. The prospective study material was composed of cDNA or gDNA derived from T cells, B-cell-depleted T cells, or PBMCs. The repertoires were released in a freely available public database intended as a resource for research on the immune response to SARS-CoV-2. The dataset comprised deeply sampled blood TCRbeta repertoires from subjects exposed to, actively infected with, or recovered from COVID-19. Where available, HLA class I and class II types were taken from metadata supplied by the sample provider and were not determined by assay-based typing. The sample metadata nearly always contained a de-identified subject ID, COVID-19 status, age in years and sex. Samples came from the ongoing ImmuneRACE study (first 160 participants) plus 1,254 subjects from 6 global collaborators.

The CDR3 spans 13 residues, from the cysteine through the phenylalanine. Just CDR3 DNA is preserved here, 39 bases in frame from base 1. The germline V gene (reference sequence) yields SEHNR for CDR1 and FQNEAQ for CDR2. Trimming at the junction amounts to 5 bases on V and 7 bases on J, and the germline ends lie 15 bases apart. Here is what the overall study found, with its caveats: How much clinical and demographic metadata was included differed by source and by participant, and the metadata was provided uncurated.

The sample holds many counts of this clone. This clone's antigen is unknown. Per-nucleotide qualities are absent, and no much larger clonotype sits a single base away. The collaborating institutions used their own protocols to collect whole blood in K2EDTA tubes. For TCRbeta analysis, collaborator samples were shipped as frozen whole blood, as isolated PBMCs, or as DNA extracted from either sample type. The immunoSEQ Assay, a bias-controlled multiplex PCR, was used to amplify TCRbeta CDR3 regions from genomic DNA. Per the original workflow: Nucleated cell counts per sample were estimated from amplification of reference gene primers within the assay. To quantify the absolute abundance of each unique TCRbeta CDR3 rearrangement, sequence reads were collapsed and filtered. Productive Simpson clonality was computed per sample as the square root of Simpson's diversity index over productive rearrangements. This is the immuneACCESS table as TCRdb keeps it, with only in-frame sequences that have V and J called. A part of the clones is gone; compared with another copy, unresolved V genes explain less than half, and the rest is unexplained. D and trimming were read from the DNA, whereas the V and J calls and clone size are those reported in that table. The sample yields 250,000 to 350,000 clones; approximately 86% were counted once. The ten largest clones take up around 2.1% of the sample.

Recombination joined TRBV7-9 with TRBJ2-7; the D gene is possibly TRBD1, with 5 bases matching. Material: peripheral blood. The origin of this receptor is a man aged 18 to 30 with active or convalescent COVID-19. DNA sequence: TGTGCCAGCAGCGTTGGACACCTCGGGGAGCAGTACTTC. Protein translation: CASSVGHLGEQYF. When the CDR3 is completed using the reference TRBV7-9 and TRBJ2-7 genes on either side, the full variable domain is DTGVSQNPRHKITKRGQNVTFRCDPISEHNRLYWYRQTLGQGPEFLTYFQNEAQLEKSRLLSDRFSAERPKGSFSTLEIQRTEQGDSAMYLCASSVGHLGEQYFGPGTRLTVT.